This T cell receptor beta chain was found in a study of blood T cell repertoires in COVID-19. This clone was seen only once. The length of the CDR3 is 15 residues. Germline-derived CDR1 and CDR2 are LNHNV and YYDKDF (reference sequence). Trimming shortened V by 1 base and J by 5 bases, and 9 bases separated the two germline ends. This table comes from immunoSEQ multiplex PCR, and its TCRdb copy is limited to in-frame clones, with some not included. This table has over 150,000 clones, more than 90% appearing once. The sample comprised peripheral blood. This sequence was found in a man aged 45-65 years with acute or convalescent COVID-19. The rearrangement uses TRBV15 and TRBJ1-6; tentative D call: TRBD1 (5 bases). Written as DNA, the CDR3 is TGTGCCACCAGCAGAGGGGGGGTCAATAATTCACCCCTCCACTTT. It translates to CATSRGGVNNSPLHF.